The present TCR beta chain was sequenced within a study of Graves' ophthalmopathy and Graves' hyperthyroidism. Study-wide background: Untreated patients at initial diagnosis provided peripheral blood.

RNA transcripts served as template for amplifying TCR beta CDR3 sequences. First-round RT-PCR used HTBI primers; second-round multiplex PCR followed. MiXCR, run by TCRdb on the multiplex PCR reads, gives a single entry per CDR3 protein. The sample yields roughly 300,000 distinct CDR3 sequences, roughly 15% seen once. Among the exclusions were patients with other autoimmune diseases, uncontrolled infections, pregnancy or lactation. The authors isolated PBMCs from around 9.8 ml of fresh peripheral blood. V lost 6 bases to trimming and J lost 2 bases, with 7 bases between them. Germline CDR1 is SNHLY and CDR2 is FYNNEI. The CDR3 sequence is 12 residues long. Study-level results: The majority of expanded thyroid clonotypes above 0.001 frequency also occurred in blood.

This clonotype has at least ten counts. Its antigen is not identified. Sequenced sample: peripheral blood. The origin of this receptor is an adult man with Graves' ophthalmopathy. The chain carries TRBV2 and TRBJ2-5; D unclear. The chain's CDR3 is CASSPPQETQYF. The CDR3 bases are TGTGCCAGCAGCCCGCCGCAAGAGACCCAGTACTTC.